The 13 T cell receptor beta chains in this list originate from one sample, sequenced in a study of CD8 T cells in ankylosing spondylitis. TCRdb passed the 5' RACE reads through MiXCR, listing each CDR3 protein once. Altogether fewer than 400,000 distinct CDR3 sequences are present, around 15% being singletons, with the ten largest covering approximately 1.1%. The sample taken for sequencing was blood, either unsorted or a sorted T cell fraction (not recorded which). Receptor source: a male donor with ankylosing spondylitis or in good health (not recorded which).

The chain employs TRBV29-1 and TRBJ1-4, with D unclear. Between the trimmed V and J ends, which lost 0 bases and 8 bases, there was a span of 1 base. From germline, CDR1 is SQVTM and CDR2 ANQGSEA. This CDR3 is built from 10 residues. CDR3 DNA sequence: TGCAGCGTTGAAGAGGAAAAACTGTTTTTT. Its protein product is CSVEEEKLFF.

This clonotype was counted only a few times. The chain couples TRBV5-1 to TRBJ2-1; either TRBD1 or TRBD2 may fit D (5 bases each). CDR1 is SGHRS, CDR2 YFSETQ, per germline. The CDR3 runs 14 residues. V was shortened by 4 bases and J by 7 bases, with 15 bases between the two germline ends. The chain's CDR3 is CASSQAGSRNEQFF. CDR3 nucleotides: TGCGCCAGCAGCCAGGCAGGGAGTAGGAATGAGCAGTTCTTC.

This clonotype was counted between two and nine times. The chain combines TRBV12-3 or TRBV12-4 with TRBJ2-7; D is possibly TRBD2 (6 bases). The length of the CDR3 is 13 residues. V lost 8 bases to trimming and J lost 6 bases, with 17 bases between them. DNA for the CDR3: TGTGCCAGCCTTAGCGGCCGTCTCGGCGAGCAGTACTTC. This sequence encodes CASLSGRLGEQYF.

J is TRBJ2-3 and V is TRBV12-3 or TRBV12-4; 7 bases are shared with TRBD2. The trim removed 8 bases at V and 7 bases at J, leaving 9 bases unmatched. The CDR3 loop spans 13 amino acids. The CDR3 DNA sequence: TGTGCCAGCCCTCTAGCGGTGTGTAATACGCAGTATTTT. Its protein is CASPLAVCNTQYF.

The chain has TRBV6-5 and TRBJ1-2, with D possibly being TRBD1 (6 bases). CDR3 size: 14 residues. V lost 0 bases and J 2 bases, leaving 7 bases between the germline ends. Germline-derived CDR1 and CDR2 are MNHEY and SVGAGI. The CDR3 nucleotides read TGTGCCAGCAGTTACTCGAGGGGGAACTATGGCTACACCTTC. Protein product: CASSYSRGNYGYTF.

This clonotype was seen only a few times. V and J are TRBV6-1 and TRBJ1-5, with 7 nucleotides matching TRBD1. Trimming took 5 bases from V and 3 from J; bases not matched to a gene: 4. Germline V lookup: CDR1 MNHNS, CDR2 SASEGT. This CDR3 is 14 amino acids long. The CDR3 nucleotides read TGTGCCAGCAGTAAACAGGGGAACAATCAGCCCCAGCATTTT. Its protein is CASSKQGNNQPQHF.

This sequence joins TRBV2 and TRBJ2-1, with TRBD2 as a possible D gene (6 bases). Per germline, CDR1 SNHLY and CDR2 FYNNEI. This CDR3 has 11 residues. Trimming cost V 6 bases and J 16 bases, with 16 bases left between them. The chain's CDR3 is CASRPSDHCFF. As DNA, the CDR3 is TGTGCCAGCAGGCCTAGCGACCACTGCTTCTTC.

This clonotype was picked up a small number of times. This chain connects TRBV4-2 to TRBJ2-3, with TRBD2 as a possible D gene (5 bases). The CDR3 is 13 residues long. The ends were cut back, 4 bases at V and 5 bases at J, with 10 bases in the middle. The V gene's germline CDR1 is LGHNA and CDR2 YNFKEQ. CDR3 coding DNA: TGTGCCAGCAGCCCTTTCCGGGGAGATACGCAGTATTTT. Translation gives CASSPFRGDTQYF.

A few counts support this clonotype. The CDR3 bases are TGCGCCAGCAGCTTGATTGTTGACACCGGGGAGCTGTTTTTT. Translating gives CASSLIVDTGELFF. This chain joins TRBV5-1 and TRBJ2-2; D is unclear. Germline CDR1 SGHRS, CDR2 YFSETQ. The CDR3 is 14 amino acids. V lost 1 base to trimming and J lost 3 bases, with 7 bases between them. The whole variable domain, filled in from reference TRBV5-1 and TRBJ2-2, reads KAGVTQTPRYLIKTRGQQVTLSCSPISGHRSVSWYQQTPGQGLQFLFEYFSETQRNKGNFPGRFSGRQFSNSRSEMNVSTLELGDSALYLCASSLIVDTGELFFGEGSRLTVL.

This clonotype was counted ten times or more. The CDR3 here is CASSLGVGLKFF. In nucleotides, the CDR3 is TGTGCCAGCAGTTTAGGAGTCGGTCTGAAGTTCTTC. The chain uses TRBV12-3 or TRBV12-4 and TRBJ2-1; D call uncertain. This CDR3 is 12 amino acids long. The germline V and J ends were trimmed by 1 base and 14 bases, with 12 bases remaining between them.

This clonotype has just a few counts. CDR3 region: CASGLPGAGPNTGELFF. The CDR3 DNA sequence: TGTGCTAGTGGTTTGCCCGGAGCGGGGCCTAACACCGGGGAGCTGTTTTTT. The rearrangement joins TRBV12-5 to TRBJ2-2; TRBD2 matches 7 bases. Germline V lookup: CDR1 LGHNT, CDR2 FRNRAP. The CDR3 totals 17 residues. The V segment lost 2 bases and the J segment 2 bases; nucleotides outside the gene matches: 8.

This clonotype was counted many times. The chain's CDR3 is CASRPTGGRFNSPLHF. As DNA, the CDR3 is TGTGCCAGCAGGCCGACAGGGGGGAGGTTTAATTCACCCCTCCACTTT. The V gene is TRBV12-3 or TRBV12-4, the J gene TRBJ1-6; TRBD1 agrees at 9 bases. V was clipped by 6 bases and J by 6 bases; unmatched bases: 9. The CDR3 is made up of 16 amino acids.

This chain uses TRBV20-1 with TRBJ2-3; 12 bases agree with TRBD2. After removal of 3 bases from V and 5 bases from J, the junction contained 3 bases not matched to a gene. Germline lookup yields CDR1 DFQATT and CDR2 SNEGSKA (reference sequence). CDR3 length: 14 amino acids. The CDR3 bases are TGCAGTGCTAGTATGACTAGCGGGGGAGATACGCAGTATTTT. It yields the protein CSASMTSGGDTQYF.